This section outlines one T cell receptor beta chain sequence together with its context. A much more abundant neighbour one base away suggests this may be a read error. Sequencing was performed with immunoSEQ multiplex PCR; in TCRdb, only in-frame clones are kept and a portion is missing. The sample consists of approximately 230,000 clones, about nine tenths of them appearing once. This sample stems from a study of blood T cell repertoires in COVID-19. The V and J ends lost 4 bases and 5 bases respectively, with 9 bases between them. Germline V CDR1 and CDR2: MNHEY, SVGAGI. The CDR3 is 12 residues long.

The sequencing input was PBMCs or T cells enriched from blood (not recorded which). The origin of this receptor is a woman aged 30 to 39 with acute COVID-19. J is TRBJ2-7 and V is TRBV6-5; TRBD1 might be the D (6 bases). In DNA, the CDR3 is TGTGCCAGCAGTTTGACAGGCCACGAGCAGTACTTC. Translated, it gives CASSLTGHEQYF.